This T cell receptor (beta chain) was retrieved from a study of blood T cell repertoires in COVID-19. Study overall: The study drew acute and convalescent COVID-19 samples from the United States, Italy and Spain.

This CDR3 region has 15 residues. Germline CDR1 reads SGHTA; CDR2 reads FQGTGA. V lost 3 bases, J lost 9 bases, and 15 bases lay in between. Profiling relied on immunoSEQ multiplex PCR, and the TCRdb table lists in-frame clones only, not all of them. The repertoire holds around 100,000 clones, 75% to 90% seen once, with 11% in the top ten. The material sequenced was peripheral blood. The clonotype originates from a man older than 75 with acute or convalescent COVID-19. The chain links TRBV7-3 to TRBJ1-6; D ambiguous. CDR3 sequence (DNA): TGTGCCAGCAGCTTGGAAGCAGGAATCGGTTCACCCCTCCACTTT. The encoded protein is CASSLEAGIGSPLHF. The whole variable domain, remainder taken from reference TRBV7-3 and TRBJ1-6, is GAGVSQTPSNKVTEKGKYVELRCDPISGHTALYWYRQSLGQGPEFLIYFQGTGAADDSGLPNDRFFAVRPEGSVSTLKIQRTERGDSAVYLCASSLEAGIGSPLHFGNGTRLTVT.